These 24 T cell receptor beta chains share one sample of origin, sequenced in a study of cytomegalovirus exposure and HLA in healthy donors. Primers for the PCR totalled 60 Vbeta and 13 Jbeta. Libraries were prepared by immunoSEQ multiplex PCR; TCRdb keeps only in-frame clonotypes and omits some of them. The sample holds about 180,000 clones, more than 80% seen once. Sequenced input: PBMCs. All receptors derive from a woman aged 18-29 years in good health and CMV-seropositive.

This chain connects TRBV5-6 to TRBJ2-5, with D uncertain. CDR3 length equals 14 residues. V lost 7 bases and J lost 2, with 15 bases in between. Germline V gene sequence: CDR1 SGHDT, CDR2 YYEEEE. CDR3 nucleotides: TGTGCCAGCGGCTATCTGTATACTCAAGAGACCCAGTACTTC. It encodes CASGYLYTQETQYF.

The chain recombines TRBV7-9 with TRBJ1-1; a weak D match, TRBD1 (5 bases). Trimming took off 3 bases at V and 2 bases at J, with 10 bases between the two ends. The CDR3 runs 14 residues. CDR1 and CDR2 from the germline V gene are SEHNR and FQNEAQ (reference sequence). In nucleotides, the CDR3 is TGTGCCAGCAGCTTCGAGACAGATAACACTGAAGCTTTCTTT. As protein: CASSFETDNTEAFF.

This sequence joins TRBV7-9 and TRBJ1-6, with 10 bases fitting TRBD1. Germline V gives CDR1 SEHNR, CDR2 FQNEAQ (reference sequence). The ends lost 11 bases at V and 5 bases at J; junction bases unmatched: 9. This CDR3 is 15 amino acids long. The CDR3 here is CAWTTGGIDNSPLHF. The CDR3 nucleotides are TGTGCCTGGACGACAGGGGGCATCGATAATTCACCCCTCCACTTT.

This chain uses TRBV19 with TRBJ1-1; 9 bases align to TRBD1. This CDR3 has 12 residues. Germline CDR1 and CDR2: LNHDA and SQIVND (reference sequence). Trimming at V came to 8 bases and at J to 4 bases, leaving 2 bases not matched to a gene. The CDR3 bases are TGTGCCAGTGACAGGGGGGCCACTGAAGCTTTCTTT. Translating gives CASDRGATEAFF.

The genes are TRBV2 and TRBJ1-6, with a weak D call TRBD1 (5 bases). This CDR3 comprises 13 residues. V was trimmed by 4 bases and J by 8 bases, leaving 9 bases between them. Germline-derived CDR1 and CDR2 are SNHLY and FYNNEI. The CDR3 spells CASSAAGYSPLHF. CDR3 DNA: TGTGCCAGCAGTGCCGCAGGGTATTCACCCCTCCACTTT.

This clone was recorded only once. The chain recombines TRBV4-1 with TRBJ1-2; perhaps TRBD1 as D (6 bases). Trimming removed 5 bases at V and 2 bases at J, with 15 bases between. Germline values: CDR1 MGHRA, CDR2 YSYEKL. CDR3 size: 15 residues. Written as DNA, the CDR3 is TGCGCCAGCAGCTACTGGGACAAACGGAACTATGGCTACACCTTC. Translating gives CASSYWDKRNYGYTF.

In this sample, this clone turned up once. The chain is built from TRBV30 and TRBJ2-1; 13 nucleotides agree with TRBD2. The CDR3 has 13 amino acids. Germline CDR1 reads GTSNPN; CDR2 reads SVGIG (reference sequence). The V gene end was trimmed by 8 bases and the J gene end by 9 bases; junction bases not matched to a gene: 7. The DNA for the CDR3 is TGTGCCCTCCGTGGGACTAGCGGGGTTGAGCAGTTCTTC. Its translation is CALRGTSGVEQFF.

The rearrangement links TRBV5-4 to TRBJ2-2; 7 bases are shared with TRBD1. The CDR3 extends over 15 amino acids. Trimming took 6 bases from V and 1 from J; bases not matched to a gene: 6. Germline assignment: CDR1 SGHNT and CDR2 YYREEE (reference sequence). CDR3 DNA sequence: TGTGCCAGCAACAAGAGGGGGCAGAACACCGGGGAGCTGTTTTTT. The encoded protein is CASNKRGQNTGELFF.

The table lists this clone with a few counts. The chain couples TRBV6-5 to TRBJ2-3, with 10 bases lining up with TRBD2. J was trimmed by 5 bases and V by 6 bases; bases with no gene match: 5. The germline gives CDR1 MNHEY, CDR2 SVGAGI. This CDR3 has 14 amino acids. The CDR3: CASSQAGGQDTQYF. Here the CDR3 DNA reads TGTGCCAGCAGCCAAGCGGGGGGGCAAGATACGCAGTATTTT.

This rearrangement joins TRBV15 to TRBJ2-7; 7 nucleotides line up with TRBD1. CDR3 length: 14 amino acids. Per the germline V gene, CDR1 is LNHNV and CDR2 is YYDKDF (reference sequence). The V segment lost 8 bases and the J segment 6 bases; nucleotides outside the gene matches: 13. The CDR3 sequence is CATARWDRSSEQYF. The CDR3 DNA reads TGTGCCACCGCGAGGTGGGACAGATCCAGCGAGCAGTACTTC.

This chain uses TRBV7-2 with TRBJ2-7; 9 bases map to TRBD1. The junction had 10 bases not matched to a gene; V was cut back by 0 bases and J by 4 bases. This CDR3 is built from 17 residues. Per germline, CDR1 SGHTA and CDR2 FQGNSA. In nucleotides, the CDR3 is TGTGCCAGCAGCTTAGCGTTTGGACAGGGGTGGGGGTACGAGCAGTACTTC. Its translation is CASSLAFGQGWGYEQYF.

V and J are TRBV5-1 and TRBJ2-5; 10 bases map to TRBD1. With the DNA end fitting TRBJ2-7 better, the J assignment may be wrong. The CDR3 is 15 residues long. Germline lookup yields CDR1 SGHRS and CDR2 YFSETQ. The CDR3 loop is CASSLGTGEGFEQYF. DNA for the CDR3: TGCGCCAGCAGCCTCGGGACAGGGGAAGGTTTCGAGCAGTACTTC.

The chain is built from TRBV15 and TRBJ1-1, with D unresolved. V was shortened by 0 bases and J by 0 bases, with 5 bases between the two germline ends. The CDR3 is 14 residues long. CDR1 is LNHNV and CDR2 is YYDKDF in the germline V gene (reference sequence). CDR3 protein: CATSRDRLNTEAFF. CDR3 nucleotide sequence: TGTGCCACCAGCAGAGACAGGCTGAACACTGAAGCTTTCTTT.

V usage is TRBV6-1 and J usage is TRBJ1-5; possibly TRBD1 for D (5 bases). Germline V gene data show CDR1 as MNHNS and CDR2 as SASEGT. This CDR3 spans 17 amino acids. Trimming left V 2 bases short and J 2 bases short, with 16 bases between. The CDR3 reads CASSESYPVRGNQPQHF. The CDR3 DNA follows: TGTGCCAGCAGTGAATCCTACCCTGTCAGGGGCAATCAGCCCCAGCATTTT.

The chain uses TRBV5-1 and TRBJ2-3, with 12 bases lining up with TRBD1. This CDR3 is built from 16 residues. Trimming cost V 0 bases and J 5 bases; bases outside gene matches: 4. The germline V gene encodes CDR1 SGHRS and CDR2 YFSETQ. CDR3 DNA sequence: TGCGCCAGCAGCTTGGCCCGGGACAGGGGGCTAGATACGCAGTATTTT. This translates into CASSLARDRGLDTQYF.

The chain has TRBV11-2 and TRBJ1-1; D ambiguous. This CDR3 is built from 13 residues. CDR1 is SGHAT, CDR2 FQNNGV, per germline. The germline V and J ends were trimmed by 1 base and 0 bases, with 3 bases remaining between them. CDR3 sequence reads: CASSLAVNTEAFF. In DNA form, the CDR3 reads TGTGCCAGCAGCTTAGCAGTGAACACTGAAGCTTTCTTT.

V usage is TRBV11-3 and J usage is TRBJ2-3, with 13 bases lining up with TRBD2. This CDR3 comprises 15 residues. Germline values: CDR1 SGHNT, CDR2 YENEEA. Germline trimming cut 5 bases from V and 3 bases from J; bases unmatched to any gene: 2. The CDR3 spells CASSPGLAGTDTQYF. CDR3 nucleotides: TGTGCCAGCAGCCCGGGACTAGCGGGGACAGATACGCAGTATTTT.

V and J are TRBV29-1 and TRBJ2-7; D is possibly TRBD1 (6 bases). The CDR3 runs 16 residues. Trimming removed 0 bases at V and 4 bases at J, with 19 bases between. The V gene's germline CDR1 is SQVTM and CDR2 ANQGSEA. The CDR3 sequence is CSVEDPDRGIGYEQYF. In DNA, the CDR3 is TGCAGCGTTGAAGATCCGGACAGAGGCATAGGTTACGAGCAGTACTTC.

V usage is TRBV5-1 and J usage is TRBJ2-7, with D maybe TRBD2 (6 bases). This CDR3 spans 14 amino acids. Germline lookup yields CDR1 SGHRS and CDR2 YFSETQ. V gave up 4 bases and J gave up 2 bases, with 13 bases separating them. CDR3 in amino acids: CASSAYPGAYEQYF. The CDR3 nucleotides read TGCGCCAGCAGCGCCTATCCGGGGGCCTACGAGCAGTACTTC.

This clone was found once. This chain's CDR3 is CASSLGGVETQYF. CDR3 DNA sequence: TGTGCCAGCAGCTTAGGGGGAGTAGAGACCCAGTACTTC. This chain links TRBV11-2 with TRBJ2-5, with D perhaps matching TRBD2 (5 bases). V lost 1 base to trimming and J lost 4 bases, with 7 bases between them. Germline-derived CDR1 and CDR2 are SGHAT and FQNNGV. The length of the CDR3 is 13 residues.

The genes are TRBV30 and TRBJ2-7, with 7 bases lining up with TRBD1. Germline CDR1 reads GTSNPN; CDR2 reads SVGIG (reference sequence). The CDR3 consists of 13 residues. Trimming removed 2 bases from V and 3 bases from J; junction bases left unmatched: 4. CDR3 amino acids: CAWSLDRNYEQYF. Here the CDR3 DNA reads TGTGCCTGGAGTCTGGACAGGAACTACGAGCAGTACTTC.

V is TRBV4-2 and J is TRBJ2-7; tentatively, D is TRBD1 (6 bases). Trimming took off 4 bases at V and 5 bases at J, with 18 bases between the two ends. The germline V gene encodes CDR1 LGHNA and CDR2 YNFKEQ. This CDR3 spans 15 amino acids. For the CDR3, the DNA is TGTGCCAGCAGCCGCAAGGCACAGGGATACGACGAGCAGTACTTC. Translating it yields CASSRKAQGYDEQYF.

The gene calls are TRBV5-5 and TRBJ2-7, with D possibly being TRBD2 (6 bases). This CDR3 is 17 amino acids long. Trimming took off 4 bases at V and 2 bases at J, with 22 bases between the two ends. Per germline, CDR1 SGHKS and CDR2 YYEKEE (reference sequence). CDR3 region: CASSNSGTVVTAYEQYF. The CDR3 nucleotides are TGTGCCAGCAGCAACTCCGGGACTGTAGTAACCGCCTACGAGCAGTACTTC.

This clone was detected a few times. V and J are TRBV6-6 and TRBJ2-7, with 7 nucleotides matching TRBD1. This CDR3 comprises 14 residues. J gave up 2 bases and V 6 bases, and 7 bases lay outside the gene matches. Germline V gene data show CDR1 as MNHNY and CDR2 as SVGAGI (reference sequence). The chain's CDR3 is CASSPGGSTYEQYF. In DNA form, the CDR3 reads TGTGCCAGCAGCCCAGGGGGATCCACCTACGAGCAGTACTTC.